This T cell receptor beta chain was obtained from a study of T cells expressing NK-cell markers. Study background: Obtained from sorted CD3+CD56+NKG2C+, CD3+CD56+NKG2C- and CD3+CD56-NKG2C+ T cells were the TCR beta repertoires. Seropositivity for HCMV was found in seven of the eight sequenced donors, with one seronegative.

This CDR3 has 17 residues. Germline V gene sequence: CDR1 SGHTA, CDR2 FQGNSA. TCR beta cDNA was made by 5'RACE template switching with UMIs. TCRdb reprocessed the 5' RACE reads, with one entry per CDR3 protein and no DNA. This table lists 350,000 to 400,000 distinct CDR3 sequences. V and J are TRBV7-2 and TRBJ2-6. The TCR originated in a woman in her forties or fifties in good health. Material: blood T cells: a sorted CD56 or NKG2C T cell subset, CD4+ or CD8+ T cells, or bulk PBMC T cells (not recorded which). CDR3 protein: CASSRFYQNSGANVLTF.